The T cell receptor (beta chain) under discussion was sequenced for a study of regulatory T cells in long-lasting Graves disease. This CDR3 has 13 residues. Unmatched junction bases numbered 3, after V lost 6 bases and J lost 3 bases. Germline V lookup: CDR1 MGHDK, CDR2 SYGVNS. According to the study, TCR beta libraries were built with iRepertoire HTBI primers and CDR3-region Arm-PCR. Using its own MiXCR run on the multiplex PCR reads, TCRdb lists one record per CDR3 protein. Of about 420,000 distinct CDR3 sequences detected, less than 20% appear once; the ten largest clones hold less than 30%. Time point in this sample: newly diagnosed GD, antithyroid drugs for less than 3 months. Isolated PBMC RNA provided the starting material for the TCR library. Overall study findings and caveats: Persistent disease showed a preference for TRBV28, TRBJ1-2 and TRBJ2-5.

In regard to this clonotype: Its antigen is not identified.

Separately, the same data were catalogued under a study of T cells in Graves' hyperthyroidism and ophthalmopathy. That paper states: Clonotypes that were expanded in thyroid above 0.001 mostly appeared in blood too.

The V gene is TRBV25-1, the J gene TRBJ2-3, with TRBD1 identical over 7 bases. Here the sequenced sample was peripheral blood mononuclear cells (PBMCs), taken at new diagnosis, from a patient treated with antithyroid drugs. The receptor's source is a woman aged 18-30 years with Graves disease. This CDR3 reads CASRKQGTDTQYF. The CDR3 bases are TGTGCCAGCAGGAAACAGGGGACAGATACGCAGTATTTT. The variable domain in full, with the rest retrieved from reference TRBV25-1 and TRBJ2-3, is EADIYQTPRYLVIGTGKKITLECSQTMGHDKMYWYQQDPGMELHLIHYSYGVNSTEKGDLSSESTVSRIRTEHFPLTLESARPSHTSQYLCASRKQGTDTQYFGPGTRLTVL.